The 28 T cell receptor beta chains in this list originate from one sample, sequenced in a study of T cell responses to AZD1222 COVID-19 vaccine. The protocol was immunoSEQ multiplex PCR, while the TCRdb copy is restricted to in-frame clones and leaves out a portion. The sample lists around 100,000 clones, around 85% occurring once. This specimen consisted of peripheral blood, obtained 28 days after the second AZD1222 dose. These TCRs come from an adult who received the AZD1222 COVID-19 vaccine.

The V and J genes are TRBV6-2 or TRBV6-3 and TRBJ2-2; 8 nucleotides agree with TRBD2. With 4 bases clipped from V and 5 bases from J, the junction kept 9 bases outside the gene matches. Germline V gives CDR1 MNHEY, CDR2 SVGEGT. The CDR3 extends over 16 amino acids. CDR3 residues: CASSFRSGGQTGELFF. The CDR3 nucleotides are TGTGCCAGCAGTTTTCGCTCGGGGGGGCAGACCGGGGAGCTGTTTTTT.

The chain links TRBV5-1 to TRBJ1-2; possible D gene TRBD1, 5 bases. V gave up 5 bases and J gave up 6 bases, with 23 bases separating them. This CDR3 has 16 amino acids. CDR1 and CDR2 from the germline V gene are SGHRS and YFSETQ. The DNA for the CDR3 is TGCGCCAGCAGTTACGAAGCCGGGACGGGCCTCGATGGCTACACCTTC. This encodes CASSYEAGTGLDGYTF. The complete variable domain, with remaining parts taken from reference TRBV5-1 and TRBJ1-2, reads KAGVTQTPRYLIKTRGQQVTLSCSPISGHRSVSWYQQTPGQGLQFLFEYFSETQRNKGNFPGRFSGRQFSNSRSEMNVSTLELGDSALYLCASSYEAGTGLDGYTFGSGTRLTVV.

The chain couples TRBV19 to TRBJ1-2; no clear D gene. Between the trimmed V and J ends, which lost 8 bases and 6 bases, there was a span of 16 bases. Germline V CDR1 and CDR2: LNHDA, SQIVND (reference sequence). This CDR3 is 13 amino acids long. CDR3 sequence reads: CASANGRVNGYTF. DNA for the CDR3: TGTGCCAGTGCCAACGGGAGGGTAAATGGCTACACCTTC.

The gene calls are TRBV12-3 or TRBV12-4 and TRBJ2-1, with 7 bases that match TRBD1. V gave up 5 bases and J gave up 5 bases; unmatched junction bases: 3. CDR3 length: 13 amino acids. The CDR3 here is CASSPQGNNEQFF. In nucleotides, the CDR3 is TGTGCCAGCAGTCCACAGGGGAACAATGAGCAGTTCTTC.

The count of this clone is one. The CDR3 here is CASSVTAGTTEAFF. Written as DNA, the CDR3 is TGTGCCAGCAGCGTAACGGCAGGTACCACTGAAGCTTTCTTT. J is TRBJ1-1 and V is TRBV9; D is undetermined. Germline V CDR1 and CDR2: SGDLS, YYNGEE. The CDR3 loop spans 14 amino acids. Trimming cost V 1 base and J 4 bases, with 11 bases left between them.

The V gene is TRBV2, the J gene TRBJ1-5; D unresolved. This CDR3 is 14 amino acids long. With 3 bases removed from V and 2 bases from J, the gap between germline ends came to 8 bases. Germline CDR1 and CDR2: SNHLY and FYNNEI. CDR3 sequence reads: CASSEDLRNQPQHF. In DNA form, the CDR3 reads TGTGCCAGCAGTGAGGACCTCCGCAATCAGCCCCAGCATTTT.

The rearrangement links TRBV10-3 to TRBJ2-7; perhaps D is TRBD1 or TRBD2 (6 bases each). The CDR3 loop spans 15 amino acids. Trimming pared 4 bases from V and 5 bases from J, leaving 18 bases between. In germline, CDR1 is ENHRY, CDR2 SYGVKD. This CDR3 reads CAISGLQGGINEQYF. In nucleotides, the CDR3 is TGTGCCATCAGTGGGTTACAGGGAGGTATCAACGAGCAGTACTTC.

The chain couples TRBV6-2 or TRBV6-3 to TRBJ2-2, with D uncertain. This CDR3 is built from 15 residues. The V end was cut by 5 bases, the J end by 5 bases, with 15 bases between. CDR1 and CDR2 from the germline V gene are MNHEY and SVGEGT. The CDR3 loop is CASSRPPPLTGELFF. The CDR3, as DNA: TGTGCCAGCAGTAGACCGCCCCCCTTAACCGGGGAGCTGTTTTTT.

This sequence joins TRBV19 and TRBJ1-1, with TRBD1 matching over 7 bases. Per the germline V gene, CDR1 is LNHDA and CDR2 is SQIVND (reference sequence). This CDR3 contains 16 residues. Trimming removed 5 bases from V and 2 bases from J; junction bases left unmatched: 11. The CDR3 bases are TGTGCCAGTAGTCGGACTCTACAGGGGCGAAACACTGAAGCTTTCTTT. The encoded protein is CASSRTLQGRNTEAFF.

V usage is TRBV5-1 and J usage is TRBJ2-5, with 9 bases matching TRBD2. Germline CDR1 SGHRS, CDR2 YFSETQ. The CDR3 runs 16 residues. After removal of 1 base from V and 4 bases from J, the junction contained 8 bases not matched to a gene. The CDR3 sequence is CASSLSGTSPLETQYF. In DNA form, the CDR3 reads TGCGCCAGCAGCTTGTCCGGGACTAGCCCTTTAGAGACCCAGTACTTC.

The rearrangement joins TRBV3-1 (or the pseudogene TRBV3-2) to TRBJ1-4, with 8 bases that match TRBD1. This CDR3 region has 15 residues. The germline V gene encodes CDR1 LGHDT and CDR2 YNNKEL (reference sequence). V dropped 4 bases and J dropped 3; count of bases not matched to a gene: 4. This CDR3 reads CASSRRTGPNEKLFF. CDR3 sequence (DNA): TGTGCCAGCAGCCGCAGGACAGGGCCTAATGAAAAACTGTTTTTT.

The rearrangement links TRBV5-1 to TRBJ2-1, with 10 bases matching TRBD1. Germline values: CDR1 SGHRS, CDR2 YFSETQ. Trimming cost V 5 bases and J 8 bases; bases outside gene matches: 10. The CDR3 is made up of 15 amino acids. This chain's CDR3 is CASRSSGQGYYEQFF. For the CDR3, the DNA is TGCGCCAGCAGATCGTCGGGACAGGGGTACTATGAGCAGTTCTTC.

J is TRBJ2-1 and V is TRBV29-1; 8 nucleotides line up with TRBD2. The CDR3 consists of 12 residues. CDR1 and CDR2 from the germline V gene are SQVTM and ANQGSEA. With 6 bases clipped from V and 12 bases from J, the junction kept 10 bases outside the gene matches. CDR3 sequence reads: CSVGGGLGGQFF. The CDR3 nucleotides read TGCAGCGTAGGGGGGGGACTAGGAGGGCAGTTCTTC.

A single count supports this clone. V and J are TRBV28 and TRBJ2-7, with D tentatively TRBD2 (5 bases). V was clipped by 6 bases and J by 3 bases, with 9 bases between them. This CDR3 has 12 residues. CDR1 is MDHEN and CDR2 is SYDVKM in the germline V gene. CDR3 amino acids: CASSRGFYEQYF. The CDR3, as DNA: TGTGCCAGCAGCCGGGGATTCTACGAGCAGTACTTC.

The sample holds one count of this clone. This chain connects TRBV10-3 to TRBJ2-1; 8 bases match TRBD2. V shed 2 bases, J shed 1 base, and the junction held 13 bases outside the gene matches. The CDR3 contains 19 residues. Germline V lookup: CDR1 ENHRY, CDR2 SYGVKD. In DNA form, the CDR3 reads TGTGCCATCAGTGAGACGCCGGGACTAGATCTCGGGTCCTACAATGAGCAGTTCTTC. This gives the protein CAISETPGLDLGSYNEQFF.

This chain links TRBV19 with TRBJ2-5, with TRBD1 matching over 11 bases. The trim removed 7 bases at V and 4 bases at J, leaving 5 bases unmatched. CDR3 size: 14 residues. Per germline, CDR1 LNHDA and CDR2 SQIVND (reference sequence). CDR3 residues: CASTPGQGGETQYF. CDR3 coding DNA: TGTGCCAGTACCCCGGGACAGGGGGGAGAGACCCAGTACTTC.

In its sample, this clone was seen a few times. J is TRBJ2-5 and V is TRBV6-5; TRBD1 matches at 8 bases. CDR1 is MNHEY, CDR2 SVGAGI, per germline. Trimming cost V 2 bases and J 2 bases; bases outside gene matches: 4. There are 15 residues in the CDR3. CDR3 in amino acids: CASSYGTGPQETQYF. The CDR3 region has the DNA TGTGCCAGCAGTTACGGGACAGGACCACAAGAGACCCAGTACTTC.

In DNA, the CDR3 is TGTGCCAGCAGTTACTCGGGACCTTCTAAAGAGACCCAGTACTTC. As protein: CASSYSGPSKETQYF. V and J are TRBV6-5 and TRBJ2-5, with D perhaps given as TRBD1 or TRBD2 (5 bases each). Germline V lookup: CDR1 MNHEY, CDR2 SVGAGI. CDR3 length equals 15 residues. V lost 0 bases and J 3 bases, leaving 11 bases between the germline ends.

The chain has TRBV27 and TRBJ1-1; 7 bases agree with TRBD1. The CDR3 consists of 14 residues. In germline, CDR1 is MNHEY, CDR2 SMNVEV (reference sequence). V dropped 5 bases and J dropped 5; count of bases not matched to a gene: 8. The CDR3 coding sequence is TGTGCCAGCAGTGCGACAGGGTTGAGGACTGAAGCTTTCTTT. Protein product: CASSATGLRTEAFF.

The chain has TRBV3-1 (or the pseudogene TRBV3-2) and TRBJ2-7, with a weak D call TRBD2 (5 bases). The CDR3 covers 13 residues. CDR1 and CDR2 (germline): LGHDT, YNNKEL (reference sequence). V dropped 8 bases and J dropped 0 bases, with 11 bases sitting between them. DNA for the CDR3: TGTGCCAGCGGTTGGCGGGCCTCCTACGAGCAGTACTTC. Amino acid sequence: CASGWRASYEQYF.

The chain couples TRBV21-1 to TRBJ1-4. TRBV21-1 is an annotated pseudogene. This CDR3 is built from 17 residues. The CDR3 here is CASSKIVRGATNEKLFF. The CDR3 region has the DNA TGTGCCAGCAGCAAAATTGTGAGGGGTGCAACTAATGAAAAACTGTTTTTT.

This clone appeared a single time. The chain couples TRBV11-2 to TRBJ2-7, with D perhaps given as TRBD1 or TRBD2 (5 bases each). This CDR3 is built from 14 residues. V lost 5 bases to trimming and J lost 2 bases, with 13 bases between them. Looked up from germline, CDR1 is SGHAT and CDR2 is FQNNGV. The CDR3 region is CASSLVRGAYEQYF. The CDR3 nucleotides are TGTGCCAGCAGCCTGGTTAGAGGGGCCTACGAGCAGTACTTC.

The chain combines TRBV19 with TRBJ2-6; D unresolved. The V end lost 4 bases, the J end lost 0 bases, and 4 bases lay between the germline ends. Germline CDR1 reads LNHDA; CDR2 reads SQIVND (reference sequence). The CDR3 length is 14 residues. DNA of the CDR3: TGTGCCAGTAGTAAAGCCTCTGGGGCCAACGTCCTGACTTTC. Translating gives CASSKASGANVLTF.

The chain joins TRBV25-1 to TRBJ1-6; 7 bases are shared with TRBD1. CDR3 size: 14 residues. From germline, CDR1 is MGHDK and CDR2 SYGVNS. Trimming took 5 bases from V and 8 from J; bases not matched to a gene: 6. The CDR3 nucleotides read TGTGCCAGCAGTCCGGGACAGAAAGATTCACCCCTCCACTTT. This sequence encodes CASSPGQKDSPLHF.

The chain's CDR3 is CASSKRDQPQHF. In DNA, the CDR3 is TGTGCCAGCAGCAAAAGAGACCAGCCCCAGCATTTT. V usage is TRBV6-2 or TRBV6-3 and J usage is TRBJ1-5, with D unresolved. This CDR3 has 12 residues. Germline V CDR1 and CDR2: MNHEY, SVGEGT. Trimming removed 6 bases from V and 7 bases from J, with 10 bases in between.

This sequence joins TRBV12-3 or TRBV12-4 and TRBJ2-3; TRBD2 matches at 9 bases. V shed 6 bases and J 5 bases; nucleotides not matched to a gene: 0. The CDR3 sequence is 12 residues long. The CDR3 reads CASRLAGDTQYF. In nucleotides, the CDR3 is TGTGCCAGCAGACTAGCGGGAGATACGCAGTATTTT.

The chain recombines TRBV30 with TRBJ2-7, with TRBD2 as a possible D gene (5 bases). Germline assignment: CDR1 GTSNPN and CDR2 SVGIG (reference sequence). The V gene lost 4 bases and the J gene lost 4 bases, with 11 bases spanning the gap. This CDR3 comprises 12 residues. The CDR3 DNA sequence: TGTGCCTGGATAATCCCGGGGTACGAGCAGTACTTC. Its protein is CAWIIPGYEQYF.

This chain connects TRBV18 to TRBJ2-5; 8 nucleotides agree with TRBD2. The V and J ends lost 5 bases and 1 base, in that order; junction bases with no gene match: 3. Germline CDR1 reads KGHSH; CDR2 reads LQKENI. The CDR3 is 14 residues long. The CDR3 DNA follows: TGTGCCAGCTCATTAGCGGGGCGCCAAGAGACCCAGTACTTC. Translation: CASSLAGRQETQYF.